This T cell receptor (beta chain) was documented in a study of long-term antiretroviral therapy in people with HIV. Germline V gives CDR1 SEHNR, CDR2 FQNEAQ (reference sequence). The CDR3 loop spans 15 amino acids. Trimming took off 3 bases at V and 4 bases at J, with 12 bases between the two ends. The authors ran the immunoSEQ assay, v3.0, at survey level. TCRdb's copy holds only in-frame clones and misses some; the assay was immunoSEQ multiplex PCR. In the table there are more than 30,000 clones, about 85% of which are singletons. The chain joins TRBV7-9 to TRBJ2-2; a weak D match, TRBD1 (6 bases). Material: unsorted PBMCs, obtained 1.9 years after starting antiretroviral therapy. The receptor's source is a young man with HIV. The CDR3 spells CASSFNRVSTGELFF. CDR3 DNA sequence: TGTGCCAGCAGCTTCAACAGGGTTAGCACCGGGGAGCTGTTTTTT.